A single T cell receptor (beta chain) is shown here with its context. Antigen: not known. V lost 2 bases and J 6 bases, leaving 12 bases between the germline ends. The CDR3 loop spans 15 amino acids. Germline CDR1 and CDR2: SGHRS and YFSETQ. This sample was taken from a study of Ad26.COV2.S vaccination and SARS-CoV-2 variants. Overall study context: Intramuscular Ad26.COV2.S doses were given once or twice, 56 days apart.

Overall study results and limits: After vaccination, reports described spike-specific CD8+ and CD4+ T cell responses as showing substantial breadth. Estimates derived from TCR breadth and depth analyses may have underestimated total T cell responses.

Noted treatment: around 19 received Ad26.COV2.S at low or high dose, single or two shots; about 5 received placebo; per-sample allocation not given. Samples were taken on day 63 after the first vaccine or placebo injection. TCRdb's copy holds only in-frame clones and misses some; the assay was immunoSEQ multiplex PCR. The sample shows 250,000 or so clones, around 88% of them seen only once. The sequencing here drew on peripheral blood, taken in a trial of Ad26.COV2.S vaccine versus placebo. The rearrangement joins TRBV5-1 to TRBJ1-6; no definite D call. The sequence was obtained from a person between 18 and 59 years old who received the Ad26.COV2.S COVID-19 vaccine or a placebo. The CDR3, as DNA: TGCGCCAGCAGCTTAACCAAGGGAGGTAATTCACCCCTCCACTTT. It codes for CASSLTKGGNSPLHF.